This T cell receptor (beta chain) was identified in a study of CD8 T cells in ankylosing spondylitis. General observations from the study: Significant enrichment of disease-linked clones was reported in matched ankylosing spondylitis synovial fluid. Apparently characteristic of ankylosing spondylitis blood was a TCR beta motif (roughly eight highly homologous variants).

This clonotype was counted a few times. The antigen is undetermined. MiXCR was run by TCRdb on the 5' RACE reads, yielding one entry per CDR3 protein. The sample shows 350,000 or so distinct CDR3 sequences, under 15% of them seen only once. V lost 2 bases to trimming and J lost 6 bases, with 4 bases between them. The CDR3 runs to 12 residues. Germline CDR1 is MNHEY and CDR2 is SVGAGI. The TCR comes from a male donor with ankylosing spondylitis or in good health (not recorded which). The sample was blood, either unsorted or a sorted T cell fraction (not recorded which). This rearrangement joins TRBV6-5 to TRBJ2-2, with D unresolved. The CDR3 coding sequence is TGTGCCAGCAGTTACGGATCCGGGGAGCTGTTTTTT. Translation gives CASSYGSGELFF.